This T cell receptor (beta chain) is from a study of T cell repertoires in cytomegalovirus infection (dated by TCRdb to between 2018 and 2021). Background for the entire study: Donor HLA type was relevant to the analysis, because carriage of CMV infection together with the matching HLA type was indicated by public TCR beta signatures.

Comment on this clonotype: Its cognate antigen has yet to be identified. No base qualities exist here, and no much larger clone lies one base off it.

Paper-wide results and their limitations: The ex vivo response was dominated by HLA-C-restricted CMV-specific TCR beta clonotypes, which also provided the single most frequent clonotype in two of eight donors. In both this cohort and an independent roughly 350-donor cohort, the cumulative frequency of public TCR beta family members distinguished carriers of CMV infection plus the relevant HLA type.

Including cysteine and phenylalanine, the CDR3 has 17 amino acids. Only the CDR3 portion is preserved as DNA: 51 bases, with reading frame beginning at the first base. V trim: 5 bases; J trim: 1 base; unmatched bases: 13. CDR1 is given as SEHNR and CDR2 as FQNEAQ, both from the germline V gene (reference sequence). Reads for this sample came from an Illumina HiSeq 1500. TCRdb handled the public reads itself, with Q25 trimming in fastp and clone calling in MiXCR, and kept productive beta chains. A single entry per CDR3 protein holds the most common genes and DNA from its merged rows. Counted in this sample were hundreds of thousands of distinct CDR3 sequences; approximately 25% of them appeared once. The top ten clonotypes cover under 8.5% of the sample.

This receptor was identified in a human donor in good health (CMV status not recorded). Some clones in this sample may be carry-over from other donors' samples. Recombination connected TRBV7-9 to TRBJ1-2; 7 nucleotides in the junction match TRBD1. Sample: CD8+ T cells from PBMCs. In nucleotides, the sequence is TGTGCCAGCAGCCAATTTCCGGGACAGACTTTTAACTATGGCTACACCTTC. This yields the protein CASSQFPGQTFNYGYTF.